This T cell receptor (beta chain) is from a study of T cells in Graves' hyperthyroidism and ophthalmopathy. Study-wide results and caveats: Most thyroid clonotypes that were expanded above 0.001 also turned up in blood. Separation of ophthalmopathy from stable hyperthyroidism was achieved by a 13 V-J model.

V was cut by 5 bases and J by 1 base, with 12 bases left in between. This CDR3 is 14 amino acids long. The V gene's germline CDR1 is SGHTA and CDR2 FQGNSA. Comments on this clonotype: Its antigen is still unknown.

A patient was excluded if there was uncontrolled infection, other autoimmune disease, pregnancy or lactation. Diagnosing involved the use of clinical symptoms, serum thyroxine and TRAb, thyroid ultrasound and orbital computed tomography. What was amplified from RNA transcripts were TCR beta CDR3 regions. First-round RT-PCR of the TCR CDR3 relied on the HTBI primer set. TCRdb re-analysed the multiplex PCR reads in MiXCR, keeping a single row per CDR3 protein. The table records hundreds of thousands of distinct CDR3 sequences, about 45% of them present only once. Sequencing was done on a sample of peripheral blood or thyroid tissue (not recorded which). This receptor was obtained from an adult man with Graves' disease, either hyperthyroidism or ophthalmopathy (not recorded which). The chain recombines TRBV7-2 with TRBJ2-7; a possible D gene is TRBD1 (6 bases). CDR3 sequence (DNA): TGTGCCAGCAGCCTCAGGGGTTTTTCCTACGAGCAGTACTTC. Residues: CASSLRGFSYEQYF.